This T cell receptor (beta chain) appears in the sequencing data of a study of cytomegalovirus exposure and HLA in healthy donors. Overall study findings and caveats: Earlier analysis looked at TCR beta V segments, and most were productive about 90% or about 30% of the time. Most of the CMV-associated TCR beta chains (in a later analysis) appeared to be HLA-restricted. A reported reduction in N-insertions relative to the 666-donor mean was seen in an Asian-associated ancestry cluster in a later analysis.

In germline, CDR1 is KGHSH, CDR2 LQKENI. Trimming cost V 3 bases and J 1 base; bases outside gene matches: 4. The CDR3 has 15 residues. Concerning this clone: Its cognate antigen is unknown.

The PCR used 60 Vbeta and 13 Jbeta primers. Generated by immunoSEQ multiplex PCR, the TCRdb table keeps only in-frame clones and is missing some. The table records about 130,000 clones, over 50% of them present only once. The sequence was collected from a human donor in good health. Sequencing input: PBMCs. The gene calls are TRBV18 and TRBJ1-2, with 8 nucleotides matching TRBD1. For the CDR3, the DNA is TGTGCCAGCTCACCTGGACAGGGCGGTAACTATGGCTACACCTTC. It yields the protein CASSPGQGGNYGYTF.